One and the same sample provided the 20 T cell receptor beta chains below, sequenced in a study of T cell responses to AZD1222 COVID-19 vaccine. The method was immunoSEQ multiplex PCR; TCRdb's version includes in-frame clones alone and lacks a portion of them. The profile covers 250,000 to 300,000 clones, with approximately 94% appearing a single time and less than 0.65% taken by the ten largest. Sample: peripheral blood, taken 28 days after the second AZD1222 dose. The receptors stem from an adult who received the AZD1222 COVID-19 vaccine.

The chain couples TRBV27 to TRBJ2-7, with a weak D call TRBD2 (6 bases). The CDR3 contains 13 residues. Germline lookup yields CDR1 MNHEY and CDR2 SMNVEV (reference sequence). V was shortened by 5 bases and J by 1 base, with 9 bases between the two germline ends. CDR3 residues: CASSIRGSYEQYF. As DNA, the CDR3 is TGTGCCAGCAGTATCCGGGGGTCCTACGAGCAGTACTTC.

The chain links TRBV29-1 to TRBJ2-7; D possibly matches TRBD1 or TRBD2 (5 bases each). The CDR3 consists of 11 residues. The germline gives CDR1 SQVTM, CDR2 ANQGSEA. V was cut by 7 bases and J by 8 bases, with 15 bases left in between. CDR3 in amino acids: CSAGTPDKQYF. CDR3 DNA: TGCAGCGCCGGGACCCCGGATAAGCAGTACTTC.

J is TRBJ2-1 and V is TRBV28, with 10 bases aligning to TRBD2. The germline V gene encodes CDR1 MDHEN and CDR2 SYDVKM. This CDR3 has 18 residues. The ends lost 6 bases at V and 0 bases at J; junction bases unmatched: 11. CDR3 protein: CASRPLAGAASSYNEQFF. The CDR3 DNA sequence: TGTGCCAGCAGACCCCTAGCGGGAGCTGCTAGCTCCTACAATGAGCAGTTCTTC.

The V call is TRBV14, the J call TRBJ2-3; the D gene is possibly TRBD2 (5 bases). Trimming took 4 bases from V and 2 from J, leaving 7 bases between them. Germline CDR1 is SGHDN and CDR2 is FVKESK. This CDR3 is 13 amino acids long. The CDR3 DNA sequence: TGTGCCAGCAGCCGGAGGATCACAGATACGCAGTATTTT. Protein: CASSRRITDTQYF. The variable domain in full, completed from reference TRBV14 and TRBJ2-3, reads EAGVTQFPSHSVIEKGQTVTLRCDPISGHDNLYWYRRVMGKEIKFLLHFVKESKQDESGMPNNRFLAERTGGTYSTLKVQPAELEDSGVYFCASSRRITDTQYFGPGTRLTVL.

The rearrangement uses TRBV7-9 and TRBJ1-3; perhaps TRBD1 as D (6 bases). Per germline, CDR1 SEHNR and CDR2 FQNEAQ (reference sequence). V was shortened by 3 bases and J by 2 bases, with 11 bases between the two germline ends. The CDR3 contains 15 residues. CDR3 sequence: CASSFIGGAGNTIYF. CDR3 DNA sequence: TGTGCCAGCAGCTTTATAGGGGGTGCTGGAAACACCATATATTTT.

This chain connects TRBV5-1 to TRBJ2-2; D call uncertain. Trimming shortened V by 4 bases and J by 0 bases, and 4 bases separated the two germline ends. There are 13 residues in the CDR3. Germline V gene sequence: CDR1 SGHRS, CDR2 YFSETQ. CDR3 residues: CASSPSNTGELFF. CDR3 coding DNA: TGCGCCAGCAGCCCCTCGAACACCGGGGAGCTGTTTTTT.

The chain employs TRBV5-4 and TRBJ2-7, with D possibly TRBD2 on 5 matching bases. CDR1 is SGHNT, CDR2 YYREEE, per germline (reference sequence). The CDR3 is 13 amino acids. Trimming stripped 1 base from V and 1 base from J, with 6 bases between. The CDR3 protein is CASSLWTSYEQYF. The CDR3 DNA reads as TGTGCCAGCAGCTTGTGGACTTCCTACGAGCAGTACTTC.

The chain is built from TRBV6-5 and TRBJ2-7; TRBD2 matches 11 bases. This CDR3 has 13 residues. After removal of 6 bases from V and 5 bases from J, the junction contained 3 bases not matched to a gene. Germline V lookup: CDR1 MNHEY, CDR2 SVGAGI. The CDR3, as DNA: TGTGCCAGCAGATCGGGACTAGCGGACGAGCAGTACTTC. It is translated as CASRSGLADEQYF.

The V gene is TRBV7-3, the J gene TRBJ1-6; the match to TRBD1 covers 7 bases. The V and J ends lost 4 bases and 7 bases, in that order; junction bases with no gene match: 4. The germline CDR1 and CDR2 sequences are SGHTA and FQGTGA. This CDR3 region has 14 residues. The CDR3 sequence is CASSSGQWNSPLHF. The CDR3 DNA follows: TGTGCCAGCAGCTCGGGACAGTGGAATTCACCCCTCCACTTT.

The chain recombines TRBV2 with TRBJ2-7; D not resolved. Germline loops: CDR1 SNHLY, CDR2 FYNNEI. The CDR3 length is 14 residues. With 6 bases removed from V and 0 bases from J, the gap between germline ends came to 12 bases. For the CDR3, the DNA is TGTGCCAGCAGAGTAGGCCCGTACTCCTACGAGCAGTACTTC. Its translation is CASRVGPYSYEQYF.

This clone was recorded only once. This sequence joins TRBV27 and TRBJ1-5; 7 bases match TRBD1. This CDR3 has 15 residues. V shed 8 bases and J 2 bases; nucleotides not matched to a gene: 9. Germline CDR1 reads MNHEY; CDR2 reads SMNVEV (reference sequence). The chain's CDR3 is CASGRGLSGNQPQHF. The CDR3 DNA sequence: TGTGCCAGCGGCAGGGGGTTGAGTGGCAATCAGCCCCAGCATTTT.

This clone has a handful of counts. V usage is TRBV5-1 and J usage is TRBJ1-2; D is unresolved. The germline V and J ends were trimmed by 4 bases and 1 base, with 11 bases remaining between them. Germline lookup yields CDR1 SGHRS and CDR2 YFSETQ. The CDR3 is 14 residues long. The DNA for the CDR3 is TGCGCCAGCAGCCCCGAAGGCCTTAACTATGGCTACACCTTC. Encoded protein: CASSPEGLNYGYTF.

The rearrangement joins TRBV19 to TRBJ2-7, with 7 nucleotides matching TRBD1. CDR1 and CDR2 from the germline V gene are LNHDA and SQIVND (reference sequence). With V trimmed by 5 bases and J by 2 bases, 3 bases remained unmatched. The CDR3 length is 13 residues. The CDR3 loop is CASSWGTAYEQYF. Here the CDR3 DNA reads TGTGCCAGTAGTTGGGGGACAGCCTACGAGCAGTACTTC.

This chain uses TRBV19 with TRBJ1-1; D gene uncertain. The CDR3 consists of 13 residues. V was pared by 7 bases and J by 4 bases, with 13 bases between. Germline lookup yields CDR1 LNHDA and CDR2 SQIVND (reference sequence). The CDR3 spells CASTSWEGTEAFF. In DNA form, the CDR3 reads TGTGCCAGTACCTCATGGGAGGGCACTGAAGCTTTCTTT.

For the CDR3, the DNA is TGTGCCAGCAGTGCCGGGACTAGCGGGGGCTACGAGCAGTACTTC. Its protein is CASSAGTSGGYEQYF. The rearrangement uses TRBV2 and TRBJ2-7; the match to TRBD2 covers 14 bases. With V trimmed by 4 bases and J by 3 bases, 2 bases remained unmatched. CDR3 length equals 15 residues. Germline V gene lookup returns CDR1 SNHLY and CDR2 FYNNEI. Full variable domain (rest looked up from reference TRBV2 and TRBJ2-7): EPEVTQTPSHQVTQMGQEVILRCVPISNHLYFYWYRQILGQKVEFLVSFYNNEISEKSEIFDDQFSVERPDGSNFTLKIRSTKLEDSAMYFCASSAGTSGGYEQYFGPGTRLTVT.

The chain joins TRBV5-4 to TRBJ2-5; D gene ambiguous. The CDR3 contains 14 residues. V dropped 0 bases and J dropped 5 bases, with 11 bases sitting between them. Germline V lookup: CDR1 SGHNT, CDR2 YYREEE (reference sequence). The CDR3 DNA follows: TGTGCCAGCAGCTTGGTGCAGGAGAAGGAGACCCAGTACTTC. Translated: CASSLVQEKETQYF.

The CDR3 loop reads CASSVALQGGYGYTF. CDR3 nucleotide sequence: TGTGCCAGCAGCGTAGCTCTGCAGGGCGGCTATGGCTACACCTTC. The V gene is TRBV9, the J gene TRBJ1-2; weak D call: TRBD1 (5 bases). The CDR3 loop spans 15 amino acids. Per germline, CDR1 SGDLS and CDR2 YYNGEE. The V gene lost 0 bases and the J gene lost 4 bases, with 13 bases spanning the gap.

J is TRBJ2-7 and V is TRBV5-1; D might be TRBD1 (6 bases). This CDR3 contains 16 residues. The germline V gene has CDR1 SGHRS and CDR2 YFSETQ. V gave up 4 bases and J gave up 4 bases, with 21 bases separating them. CDR3 DNA sequence: TGCGCCAGCAGCCACTACGGACAGAAACCGGAATACGAGCAGTACTTC. This encodes CASSHYGQKPEYEQYF. The variable domain in full, completed from reference TRBV5-1 and TRBJ2-7, reads KAGVTQTPRYLIKTRGQQVTLSCSPISGHRSVSWYQQTPGQGLQFLFEYFSETQRNKGNFPGRFSGRQFSNSRSEMNVSTLELGDSALYLCASSHYGQKPEYEQYFGPGTRLTVT.

This chain uses TRBV18 with TRBJ1-1; TRBD1 aligns across 7 bases. This CDR3 has 15 amino acids. J gave up 6 bases and V 2 bases, and 9 bases lay outside the gene matches. Germline V gene lookup returns CDR1 KGHSH and CDR2 LQKENI. CDR3 in DNA: TGTGCCAGCTCACCAAGAGGGACAGTCAGCGCTGAAGCTTTCTTT. Its translation: CASSPRGTVSAEAFF.

The genes are TRBV3-1 (or the pseudogene TRBV3-2) and TRBJ2-2; 16 bases fit TRBD2. CDR1 is LGHDT, CDR2 YNNKEL, per germline (reference sequence). This CDR3 has 20 residues. Losses at the gene ends were 6 bases for V and 6 bases for J; bases not matched to a gene: 16. Here the CDR3 reads CASRPGGTSGRADGAGELFF. CDR3 in DNA: TGTGCCAGCAGACCCGGTGGGACTAGCGGGAGGGCCGACGGGGCCGGGGAGCTGTTTTTT.